Included here is one T cell receptor beta chain sequence, with context. The CDR3 contains 13 residues. Between the trimmed V and J ends, which lost 4 bases and 6 bases, there was a span of 12 bases. Germline V CDR1 and CDR2: MNHEY, SVGAGI. This sample is drawn from a study of T cell changes during pregnancy in multiple sclerosis. Only in-frame clones appear in the TCRdb table, and some are missing; sequencing was by immunoSEQ multiplex PCR. This table has approximately 25,000 clones, approximately 90% appearing once. The sample here was CD4+ T cells from peripheral blood mononuclear cells, taken in the first trimester of pregnancy. This clonotype originated in a female donor in good health, enrolled as a control in a pregnancy study. This chain uses TRBV6-5 with TRBJ1-2; D gene ambiguous. The CDR3, as DNA: TGTGCCAGCAGTTTCCGCCTAAAAAATGGCTACACCTTC. Its protein product is CASSFRLKNGYTF.